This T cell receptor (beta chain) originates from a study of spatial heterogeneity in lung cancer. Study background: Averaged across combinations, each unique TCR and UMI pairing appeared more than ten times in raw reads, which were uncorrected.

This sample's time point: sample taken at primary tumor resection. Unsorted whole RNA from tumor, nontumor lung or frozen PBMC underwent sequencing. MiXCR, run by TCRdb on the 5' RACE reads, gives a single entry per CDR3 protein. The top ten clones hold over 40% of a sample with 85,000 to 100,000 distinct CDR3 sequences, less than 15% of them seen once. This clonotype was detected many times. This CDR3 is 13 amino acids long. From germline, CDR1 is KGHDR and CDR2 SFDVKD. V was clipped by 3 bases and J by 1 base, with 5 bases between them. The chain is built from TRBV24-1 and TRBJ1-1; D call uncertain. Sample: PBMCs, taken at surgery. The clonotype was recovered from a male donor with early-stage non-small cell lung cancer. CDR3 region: CATSDERNTEAFF. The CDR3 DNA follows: TGTGCCACCAGTGATGAGAGGAACACTGAAGCTTTCTTT.